The clone carrying this TCR beta chain was seen repeatedly, ten times or more. Its antigen is still unknown. A universal primer site came from template switching; cDNA carried unique molecular identifiers. One entry per CDR3 protein results from TCRdb running MiXCR on the 5' RACE reads. In the table there are about 920,000 distinct CDR3 sequences, more than 9% of which are singletons. This entry comes from a study of identical twins. The study's findings and limits: Twin pairs had excess sharing that was weaker in beta out-of-frame sequences. Out-of-frame alpha sequences common to twins were enriched for low generation probability.

The CDR3 loop spans 17 amino acids. Trimming removed 5 bases at V and 0 bases at J, with 17 bases between. These same records also appear under a second study, on yellow fever vaccine responses in identical twins.

This sequence joins TRBV12-3 or TRBV12-4 and TRBJ1-5, with D possibly matching TRBD1 (5 bases). This clonotype was obtained from a woman younger than 30 in good health. Material for sequencing was PBMCs. The DNA of the CDR3 is TGTGCCAGCAGTCGAAGAACCCCAGGGTATAGCAATCAGCCCCAGCATTTT. It encodes CASSRRTPGYSNQPQHF.